The 8 T cell receptor beta chains below all came from one sample that was sequenced in a study of cytomegalovirus exposure and HLA in healthy donors. PCR employed 60 Vbeta and 13 Jbeta primers. Sequenced by immunoSEQ multiplex PCR; TCRdb stores in-frame clones only, minus some. The sample yields under 150,000 clones, about 85% seen once. Sequencing used PBMCs. Receptors originate from a boy between 10 and 17 years old in good health and CMV-seronegative.

The V and J genes are TRBV6-1 and TRBJ1-6, with 7 positions matching TRBD1. In germline, CDR1 is MNHNS, CDR2 SASEGT. V was pared by 5 bases and J by 7 bases, with 5 bases of the junction left unmatched. The CDR3 extends over 14 amino acids. The CDR3 DNA reads as TGTGCCAGCAGTCTGGGGACAGAGAATTCACCCCTCCACTTT. Its protein product is CASSLGTENSPLHF.

The sample holds a few counts of this clone. The chain uses TRBV6-6 and TRBJ2-7, with 7 bases matching TRBD2. The junction had 3 bases not matched to a gene; V was cut back by 2 bases and J by 2 bases. Germline V gene lookup returns CDR1 MNHNY and CDR2 SVGAGI (reference sequence). CDR3 length: 14 residues. The CDR3 protein is CASSYGRGTYEQYF. For the CDR3, the DNA is TGTGCCAGCAGTTACGGGAGGGGAACCTACGAGCAGTACTTC.

The V gene is TRBV2, the J gene TRBJ1-1, with 12 bases aligning to TRBD1. This CDR3 contains 16 residues. With 4 bases clipped from V and 4 bases from J, the junction kept 7 bases outside the gene matches. CDR1 is SNHLY, CDR2 FYNNEI, per germline. The CDR3 is CASSVGQGARGTEAFF. The CDR3 region has the DNA TGTGCCAGCAGTGTGGGACAGGGGGCGCGTGGCACTGAAGCTTTCTTT.

The V call is TRBV4-3, the J call TRBJ2-3; TRBD2 matches at 8 bases. Germline V gene sequence: CDR1 LGHNA, CDR2 YSLEER. Germline trimming cut 0 bases from V and 1 base from J; bases unmatched to any gene: 6. The CDR3 contains 17 residues. The DNA of the CDR3 is TGCGCCAGCAGCCAAGATTACGGAGCGGGAGGCACAGATACGCAGTATTTT. Translating gives CASSQDYGAGGTDTQYF.

V usage is TRBV10-3 and J usage is TRBJ1-4; D possibly corresponds to TRBD1 (6 bases). The V gene's germline CDR1 is ENHRY and CDR2 SYGVKD. This CDR3 region has 13 residues. The V and J ends lost 8 bases and 7 bases respectively, with 14 bases between them. CDR3 region: CAISRGVGEKLFF. In DNA form, the CDR3 reads TGTGCCATCTCCAGGGGAGTTGGTGAAAAACTGTTTTTT.

V gene TRBV10-3 combines with J gene TRBJ1-1; D unclear. The V gene lost 5 bases and the J gene lost 6 bases, with 13 bases spanning the gap. Germline-derived CDR1 and CDR2 are ENHRY and SYGVKD. The CDR3 loop spans 13 amino acids. The CDR3 region is CAISTLRESEAFF. In DNA, the CDR3 is TGTGCCATCAGTACACTTCGGGAGTCTGAAGCTTTCTTT.

The chain carries TRBV4-3 and TRBJ2-2, with 7 bases aligning to TRBD2. This CDR3 region has 15 residues. CDR1 is LGHNA, CDR2 YSLEER, per germline. Germline trimming cut 0 bases from V and 4 bases from J; bases unmatched to any gene: 2. Here the CDR3 reads CASSQEGLVTGELFF. The CDR3 nucleotides are TGCGCCAGCAGCCAAGAAGGACTAGTCACCGGGGAGCTGTTTTTT.

This clone was picked up one time. This chain links TRBV21-1 with TRBJ1-5. TRBV21-1 has pseudogene status. This CDR3 spans 18 amino acids. CDR3 sequence reads: CASSNRGASTNLNQPQHF. CDR3 in DNA: TGTGCCAGCAGCAATCGGGGGGCATCAACAAACCTCAATCAGCCCCAGCATTTT.